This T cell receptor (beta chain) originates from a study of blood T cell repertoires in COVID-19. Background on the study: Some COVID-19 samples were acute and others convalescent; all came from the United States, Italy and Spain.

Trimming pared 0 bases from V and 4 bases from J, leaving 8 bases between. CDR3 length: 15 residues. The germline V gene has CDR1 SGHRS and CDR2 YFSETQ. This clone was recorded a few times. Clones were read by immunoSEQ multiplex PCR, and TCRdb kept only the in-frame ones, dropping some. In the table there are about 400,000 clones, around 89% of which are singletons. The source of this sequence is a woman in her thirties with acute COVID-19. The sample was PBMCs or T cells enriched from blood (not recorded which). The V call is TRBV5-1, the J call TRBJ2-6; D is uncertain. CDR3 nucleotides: TGCGCCAGCAGCTTGGGGCCTTCCGGGGCCAACGTCCTGACTTTC. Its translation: CASSLGPSGANVLTF. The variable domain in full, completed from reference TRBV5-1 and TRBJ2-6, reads KAGVTQTPRYLIKTRGQQVTLSCSPISGHRSVSWYQQTPGQGLQFLFEYFSETQRNKGNFPGRFSGRQFSNSRSEMNVSTLELGDSALYLCASSLGPSGANVLTFGAGSRLTVL.